The clone carrying this T cell receptor beta chain showed up many times. Its target is not known. The source of the sample is a study of T cells in Graves' hyperthyroidism and ophthalmopathy. In the study overall: Blood was drawn when the patient was first diagnosed and still untreated. Study-level results: Among clonotypes expanded in thyroid above 0.001, most were also found in blood.

Regions amplified from RNA transcripts were the TCR beta CDR3 regions. Carried out on the TCR CDR3, a first-round RT-PCR used the HTBI primer set. TCRdb reprocessed the multiplex PCR reads via MiXCR and lists one record per CDR3 protein. The sample includes fewer than 350,000 distinct CDR3 sequences, around 20% of them seen just once. From 10 ml of fresh peripheral blood, PBMCs were isolated. The CDR3 is 14 residues long. Germline V lookup: CDR1 SGHDT, CDR2 YYEEEE. V was trimmed by 3 bases and J by 2 bases, leaving 12 bases between them. The source material was blood. V gene TRBV5-6 combines with J gene TRBJ2-7; tentative D call: TRBD1 (7 bases). The origin of this receptor is a woman aged 50 to 60 with Graves' hyperthyroidism. The CDR3 DNA sequence: TGTGCCAGCAGCTCAGGGGGGATCGCCTACGAGCAGTACTTC. Residues: CASSSGGIAYEQYF.